This T cell receptor (beta chain) was captured by sequencing in a study of OX40 agonist ivuxolimab in advanced cancers. A note on the overall study: The costimulatory receptor OX40 (CD134) was targeted by ivuxolimab, a fully human IgG2 agonistic monoclonal antibody. Intravenous ivuxolimab was administered to patients every 2 weeks at six dose levels: 0.01, 0.1, 0.3, 1.5, 3 and 10 mg/kg. Among the approximately 54 dose-escalation patients, 19 had hepatocellular carcinoma, 15 or so melanoma, 9 renal cell carcinoma and 9 head and neck cancer. The dose-escalation cohort was about 83% male with a mean age of 60 years, ranging from roughly 20 to 80. Patients were allowed to have had prior anti-PD-1, anti-PD-L1 or anti-CTLA-4 therapy, and more than 35% of the dose-escalation patients had been treated with checkpoint inhibitors. Partial responses were achieved by three dose-escalation patients, of whom one had hepatocellular carcinoma and two had cutaneous melanoma. Peripheral TCRbeta sequencing was intended to test whether TCR sequence diversity was altered and clonal T-cell expansion was caused by ivuxolimab. The monotherapy dose-escalation portion (N ≈ 55 patients) of the phase I ivuxolimab trial is reported in the paper. Study-wide conclusions, independent of this receptor: At doses from 0.1 to 3.0 mg/kg, clonal expansion was seen in both CD4+ and CD8+ blood T cells between baseline and week 6. Low levels of normalized T-cell clonal expansion were also seen in some nonresponding patients. Which antigens the clonally expanded peripheral T cells were specific for was not determined. In the 0.1-3.0 mg/kg groups, partial responders were among the patients with the lowest normalized peripheral clonal expansion, particularly in CD8+ T cells. After ivuxolimab, expanded clones were on average more numerous among CD8+ T cells than among CD4+ T cells.

On this clone: Its antigen is still unknown. Base qualities are missing; no much larger clone stands one base away.

Patients with autoimmune disease history or receiving systemic immunosuppression were excluded from the trial. Peripheral blood for TCR sequencing was collected from all dose cohorts at baseline, on cycle 4 day 1, and on cycle 7 day 1. Samples were obtained from an open-label, multicenter, first-in-human phase I dose-escalation trial of ivuxolimab. The trial enrolled adults with locally advanced or metastatic head and neck squamous cell, hepatocellular, melanoma or renal cell carcinoma. Before TCR sequencing, CD4+ T cells and CD8+ T cells were sorted from peripheral blood as separate populations. Genomic DNA was extracted from sorted cells for sequencing of the TCRbeta CDR3 region. The immunoSEQ Assay was used to sequence the TCRbeta CDR3 regions. The table comes from immuneACCESS by way of TCRdb, which keeps in-frame sequences with V and J called. Part of the clones is missing from these tables; in studies checked, under half for an unresolved V gene and the rest for unknown reasons. Here the sample has 30,000 to 45,000 clones; 88% occur a single time. About 4% of the sample rests with the top ten.

Based on the germline V gene, the CDR1 and CDR2 sequences are SGHDN and FVKESK. V and J are trimmed by 2 bases and 5 bases, and the gene matches miss 7 bases of the junction. From the cysteine up to the phenylalanine, the CDR3 has a length of 15 residues. Only CDR3 DNA is held: 45 bases, read in frame from base 1. The chain uses TRBV14 and TRBJ2-5, and 8 junction bases match TRBD2. This specimen consisted of CD4+ or CD8+ T cells sorted from blood, obtained in a trial of the OX40 agonist ivuxolimab. The source of this sequence is an adult with an advanced solid tumor such as melanoma, head and neck, liver or kidney cancer. The CDR3 is CASSQYGRAQETQYF. The base sequence is TGTGCCAGCAGCCAATACGGGAGGGCCCAGGAGACCCAGTACTTC. With the rest looked up from the reference TRBV14 and TRBJ2-5 genes rather than sequenced, the full variable domain is EAGVTQFPSHSVIEKGQTVTLRCDPISGHDNLYWYRRVMGKEIKFLLHFVKESKQDESGMPNNRFLAERTGGTYSTLKVQPAELEDSGVYFCASSQYGRAQETQYFGPGTRLLVL.